This passage covers 5 T cell receptor beta chains from one sample sequenced in a study of cytomegalovirus exposure and HLA in healthy donors. In the PCR, 60 Vbeta and 13 Jbeta primers were used. Repertoires were generated with immunoSEQ multiplex PCR, while TCRdb's copy carries only in-frame clones and drops some. The table includes fewer than 200,000 clones, roughly 70% detected once. Material for sequencing was PBMCs. These receptors were obtained from a woman between 45 and 65 years old in good health and CMV-seropositive.

Comments on this clone: This sample also contains other DNA sequences that code for the same CDR3. This rearrangement joins TRBV7-9 to TRBJ2-3; tentatively, D is TRBD2 (5 bases). This CDR3 contains 14 residues. V was cut by 5 bases and J by 2 bases, with 11 bases left in between. Germline values: CDR1 SEHNR, CDR2 FQNEAQ (reference sequence). CDR3 DNA sequence: TGTGCCAGCAGCCCAGAGGGCATCACAGATACGCAGTATTTT. Protein: CASSPEGITDTQYF.

This sequence joins TRBV2 and TRBJ2-3; TRBD2 matches at 11 bases. The germline gives CDR1 SNHLY, CDR2 FYNNEI. The CDR3 spans 15 residues. Trimming removed 7 bases from V and 0 bases from J; junction bases left unmatched: 3. The CDR3 is CASIAGGRSTDTQYF. Written as DNA, the CDR3 is TGTGCCAGCATAGCGGGGGGGCGAAGCACAGATACGCAGTATTTT.

The V and J genes are TRBV10-2 and TRBJ1-2; TRBD1 matches 7 bases. Germline loops: CDR1 WSHSY, CDR2 SAAADI. CDR3 length equals 15 residues. Unmatched junction bases numbered 17, after V lost 10 bases and J lost 6 bases. DNA for the CDR3: TGCGCCAACAACCAAACAGACAGGGAAAGGGATGGCTACACCTTC. Translation gives CANNQTDRERDGYTF.

V usage is TRBV19 and J usage is TRBJ2-1, with D possibly matching TRBD2 (7 bases). The CDR3 is made up of 14 amino acids. V was clipped by 7 bases and J by 9 bases, with 19 bases between them. The germline CDR1 and CDR2 sequences are LNHDA and SQIVND (reference sequence). The CDR3 nucleotides are TGTGCCAGTACTAAGGGGGGGCGTTTCGGTGAGCAGTTCTTC. Its translation: CASTKGGRFGEQFF.

Only one count was recorded for this clone. The rearrangement uses TRBV2 and TRBJ2-6; the D gene is possibly TRBD2 (7 bases). Germline-derived CDR1 and CDR2 are SNHLY and FYNNEI. V shed 4 bases and J shed 2 bases, with 12 bases lying between them. The CDR3 spans 16 residues. The chain's CDR3 is CASSVRGGPGANVLTF. DNA for the CDR3: TGTGCCAGCAGTGTGAGGGGGGGACCTGGGGCCAACGTCCTGACTTTC.